The 23 T cell receptor beta chains below come from one sample, sequenced in a study of CD8+ T cells in alopecia areata. Isolated RNA was reverse transcribed into cDNA used as the sequencing template. Profiling relied on immunoSEQ multiplex PCR, and the TCRdb table lists in-frame clones only, not all of them. The sample records about 99,000 clones, roughly 53% being singletons. Sequencing input: CD4+ T cells sorted from blood. The receptors were sampled from a human donor in good health.

The CDR3 sequence is CSASGLVEQYF. CDR3 DNA: TGCAGTGCTAGTGGGCTGGTCGAGCAGTACTTC. J is TRBJ2-7 and V is TRBV20-1; no firm D call. The CDR3 contains 11 residues. Germline CDR1 DFQATT, CDR2 SNEGSKA (reference sequence). The V end was cut by 3 bases, the J end by 6 bases, with 9 bases between.

The genes are TRBV7-9 and TRBJ1-1, with 7 bases fitting TRBD1. V was clipped by 2 bases and J by 0 bases; unmatched bases: 3. The CDR3 extends over 15 amino acids. The germline V gene encodes CDR1 SEHNR and CDR2 FQNEAQ (reference sequence). CDR3 loop: CASSLLGQMNTEAFF. In DNA form, the CDR3 reads TGTGCCAGCAGCTTATTGGGACAGATGAACACTGAAGCTTTCTTT.

This clone was counted a few times. The chain carries TRBV5-1 and TRBJ2-1; 8 nucleotides line up with TRBD1. Germline V gene lookup returns CDR1 SGHRS and CDR2 YFSETQ. This CDR3 spans 15 amino acids. Germline trimming cut 4 bases from V and 10 bases from J; bases unmatched to any gene: 13. As DNA, the CDR3 is TGCGCCAGCAGCGCCCGGGACAGGTCTTTGCAGGAGCAGTTCTTC. Protein: CASSARDRSLQEQFF.

The chain is built from TRBV7-8 and TRBJ1-2, with D uncertain. Germline values: CDR1 SGHVS, CDR2 FQNEAQ. V gave up 3 bases and J gave up 6 bases, with 8 bases separating them. CDR3 size: 12 residues. The chain's CDR3 is CASSLGGNGYTF. CDR3 sequence (DNA): TGTGCCAGCAGCTTGGGAGGGAATGGCTACACCTTC.

This clone was counted many times. The chain uses TRBV28 and TRBJ2-7; the D is unclear. Germline V gene data show CDR1 as MDHEN and CDR2 as SYDVKM. With 6 bases removed from V and 1 base from J, the gap between germline ends came to 19 bases. This CDR3 contains 16 residues. The CDR3 reads CASSIPTENPSYEQYF. CDR3 sequence (DNA): TGTGCCAGCAGCATACCAACAGAGAACCCATCCTACGAGCAGTACTTC.

This clone showed up just a few times. The chain employs TRBV30 and TRBJ2-5; TRBD2 might be the D (5 bases). The CDR3 spans 15 residues. The germline V gene encodes CDR1 GTSNPN and CDR2 SVGIG (reference sequence). The V end was cut by 2 bases, the J end by 1 base, with 14 bases between. The CDR3 DNA sequence: TGTGCCTGGAGTAGGTACCTAGCCGCCCAAGAGACCCAGTACTTC. Amino acid sequence: CAWSRYLAAQETQYF.

In nucleotides, the CDR3 is TGCGCCAGCGGGGACCCGAACACTGAAGCTTTCTTT. This codes for CASGDPNTEAFF. The chain joins TRBV5-1 to TRBJ1-1; D is possibly TRBD1 (5 bases). The germline gives CDR1 SGHRS, CDR2 YFSETQ. The CDR3 is 12 residues long. With 7 bases removed from V and 1 base from J, the gap between germline ends came to 8 bases. Variable domain in full (rest from reference TRBV5-1 and TRBJ1-1): KAGVTQTPRYLIKTRGQQVTLSCSPISGHRSVSWYQQTPGQGLQFLFEYFSETQRNKGNFPGRFSGRQFSNSRSEMNVSTLELGDSALYLCASGDPNTEAFFGQGTRLTVV.

V usage is TRBV5-6 and J usage is TRBJ2-1, with 10 bases that match TRBD1. Trimming removed 4 bases from V and 5 bases from J; junction bases left unmatched: 9. The CDR3 has 16 residues. Looked up from germline, CDR1 is SGHDT and CDR2 is YYEEEE. The CDR3 nucleotides are TGTGCCAGCAGCCTGATGGGGACAGGGGCCAACAATGAGCAGTTCTTC. This sequence encodes CASSLMGTGANNEQFF.

Note on this clone: This same CDR3 is encoded by further DNA sequences in the sample. This chain connects TRBV6-5 to TRBJ1-1, with a weak D call TRBD1 (5 bases). Germline V lookup: CDR1 MNHEY, CDR2 SVGAGI. The CDR3 is 13 amino acids. The V and J ends lost 6 bases and 0 bases respectively, with 8 bases between them. CDR3 sequence: CASRGPLNTEAFF. The CDR3 DNA sequence: TGTGCCAGCAGGGGGCCATTGAACACTGAAGCTTTCTTT.

A remark on this clone: A junction boundary mismatches the germline segment, possibly from a read error. The chain combines TRBV29-1 with TRBJ2-3; 9 nucleotides match TRBD1. The germline V gene encodes CDR1 SQVTM and CDR2 ANQGSEA. The CDR3 has 13 residues. The DNA for the CDR3 is TGCAGCGCTGAAGGGGACAGGGTAGATACGCAGTATTTT. Translating it yields CSAEGDRVDTQYF.

There are a few counts of this clone. This sequence joins TRBV6-1 and TRBJ2-3, with 7 bases lining up with TRBD1. This CDR3 comprises 15 residues. Germline CDR1 and CDR2: MNHNS and SASEGT. Unmatched junction bases numbered 6, after V lost 2 bases and J lost 4 bases. CDR3 sequence: CASSELRGPPDTQYF. DNA of the CDR3: TGTGCCAGCAGTGAACTGAGGGGGCCCCCAGATACGCAGTATTTT.

This chain joins TRBV21-1 and TRBJ1-2; the table's D call TRBD1 went unverified against the DNA. TRBV21-1 is flagged as a pseudogene. This CDR3 contains 16 residues. The CDR3 is CASSKGGVRGLGGYTF. DNA of the CDR3: TGTGCCAGCAGCAAAGGGGGCGTCAGGGGGCTGGGAGGCTACACCTTC.

This clone was seen only a few times. V gene TRBV30 combines with J gene TRBJ1-2; 7 bases agree with TRBD1. V trimming: 4 bases; J trimming: 3 bases; junction bases outside the gene matches: 11. The length of the CDR3 is 15 residues. CDR1 is GTSNPN and CDR2 is SVGIG in the germline V gene (reference sequence). CDR3 DNA sequence: TGTGCCTGGAATAATAAGGGGGCCAACGACTATGGCTACACCTTC. It codes for CAWNNKGANDYGYTF.

This clone was found a few times. This chain links TRBV4-1 with TRBJ1-6; TRBD1 is a possible D gene (5 bases). Trimming removed 6 bases from V and 7 bases from J, with 13 bases in between. The CDR3 extends over 14 amino acids. Germline V gene data show CDR1 as MGHRA and CDR2 as YSYEKL. The CDR3 bases are TGCGCCAGCAGTTCCGGGACCCTAAATTCACCCCTCCACTTT. It yields the protein CASSSGTLNSPLHF.

The genes are TRBV30 and TRBJ2-3; D could derive from TRBD1 or TRBD2 (6 bases each). Deletions cut 5 bases from V and 2 bases from J, with 11 bases between. This CDR3 is 13 amino acids long. The germline gives CDR1 GTSNPN, CDR2 SVGIG (reference sequence). The CDR3 loop reads CAWARGDTDTQYF. CDR3 in DNA: TGTGCCTGGGCGAGGGGGGACACAGATACGCAGTATTTT.

The chain recombines TRBV6-1 with TRBJ2-2, with D maybe TRBD2 (6 bases). Germline V gene lookup returns CDR1 MNHNS and CDR2 SASEGT. The CDR3 consists of 13 residues. Trimming removed 6 bases from V and 4 bases from J, with 9 bases in between. CDR3 protein: CASRATSTGELFF. CDR3 DNA: TGTGCCAGCAGAGCGACTAGCACCGGGGAGCTGTTTTTT.

The chain links TRBV4-1 to TRBJ2-5, with 7 bases matching TRBD2. V dropped 4 bases and J dropped 0; count of bases not matched to a gene: 5. This CDR3 is 15 amino acids long. Germline values: CDR1 MGHRA, CDR2 YSYEKL. The CDR3 loop is CASSLGAGNQETQYF. CDR3 nucleotide sequence: TGCGCCAGCAGCCTCGGAGCGGGGAACCAAGAGACCCAGTACTTC.

The chain employs TRBV29-1 and TRBJ2-3; D perhaps matches TRBD1 (5 bases). V was trimmed by 1 base and J by 4 bases, leaving 18 bases between them. This CDR3 comprises 16 residues. Germline V gene sequence: CDR1 SQVTM, CDR2 ANQGSEA. CDR3: CSVEGPVRVGPDTQYF. CDR3 coding DNA: TGCAGCGTTGAAGGGCCAGTCAGGGTAGGCCCAGATACGCAGTATTTT.

The J gene is TRBJ1-3, the V gene TRBV7-2; unclear D gene. V was clipped by 2 bases and J by 6 bases, with 8 bases between them. In germline, CDR1 is SGHTA, CDR2 FQGNSA. CDR3 length: 13 residues. This CDR3 reads CASSLTLSNTIYF. DNA for the CDR3: TGTGCCAGCAGCTTAACTCTTTCAAACACCATATATTTT.

The chain has TRBV25-1 and TRBJ1-2; tentatively, D is TRBD1 (5 bases). CDR3 length equals 12 residues. The germline V and J ends were trimmed by 4 bases and 5 bases, with 8 bases remaining between them. Germline CDR1 reads MGHDK; CDR2 reads SYGVNS. The DNA for the CDR3 is TGTGCCAGCAGTGTGGGGGATTATGGCTACACCTTC. Protein product: CASSVGDYGYTF.

This sequence joins TRBV11-2 and TRBJ2-1; 14 bases align to TRBD2. Trimming removed 1 base from V and 0 bases from J; junction bases left unmatched: 2. Germline V gene data show CDR1 as SGHAT and CDR2 as FQNNGV. The CDR3 runs 18 residues. Here the CDR3 reads CASSLGTSGGYSYNEQFF. The CDR3 DNA reads as TGTGCCAGCAGCTTAGGGACTAGCGGGGGGTACTCCTACAATGAGCAGTTCTTC.

There are a few counts of this clone. V and J are TRBV30 and TRBJ1-4, with no clear D. This CDR3 spans 14 amino acids. The germline CDR1 and CDR2 sequences are GTSNPN and SVGIG (reference sequence). V shed 4 bases and J shed 5 bases, with 14 bases lying between them. CDR3 sequence reads: CAWNNPGGNEKLFF. CDR3 bases: TGTGCCTGGAATAATCCGGGTGGAAATGAAAAACTGTTTTTT.

V usage is TRBV4-3 and J usage is TRBJ1-5; D unclear. CDR3 length: 15 residues. The germline V gene encodes CDR1 LGHNA and CDR2 YSLEER. The V and J ends lost 0 bases and 2 bases respectively, with 8 bases between them. CDR3 DNA: TGCGCCAGCAGCCAAGAGTGGGCAGGCAATCAGCCCCAGCATTTT. Its translation: CASSQEWAGNQPQHF.